These T cell receptor beta chains were read from a single sample in a study of PD-1 blockade in classical Hodgkin lymphoma. This table comes from immunoSEQ multiplex PCR, and its TCRdb copy is limited to in-frame clones, with some not included. The table includes approximately 7,400 clones, roughly 80% detected once. The material was peripheral blood mononuclear cells (PBMCs), obtained at baseline. These receptors came from a human donor with classical Hodgkin lymphoma. Each CDR3 is given with its conserved first and last residue. D genes are given only for firm matches. The size entry is marked missing in some rows and otherwise reads once, few, many or a size class.

clone size: NA
D gene: NA
J gene: TRBJ1-2
V gene: TRBV28
CDR3 DNA: TGTGCCAGCAGGCCATCCCTAGGGGTCGGCTATGGCTACACCTTC
CDR3 protein: CASRPSLGVGYGYTF

clone size: NA
D gene: NA
J gene: TRBJ2-1
V gene: TRBV11-3
CDR3 DNA: TGTGCCAGCAGCTTAGTAAACGGCTATGAGCAGTTCTTC
CDR3 protein: CASSLVNGYEQFF

clone size: NA
D gene: NA
J gene: TRBJ1-2
V gene: TRBV12-5
CDR3 DNA: TGTGCTAGTGGTTCACTGCAGGGAAAGACCTATGGCTACACCTTC
CDR3 protein: CASGSLQGKTYGYTF

clone size: NA
D gene: NA
J gene: TRBJ2-1
V gene: TRBV7-6
CDR3 DNA: TGTGCCAGCAGCTTAGCAGGGACTGAGCAGTTCTTC
CDR3 protein: CASSLAGTEQFF

clone size: NA
D gene: NA
J gene: TRBJ2-7
V gene: TRBV6-5
CDR3 DNA: TGTGCCAGCAGACAGGGTCTGGAGAGCTCCTACGAGCAGTACTTC
CDR3 protein: CASRQGLESSYEQYF

clone size: NA
D gene: NA
J gene: TRBJ2-1
V gene: TRBV7-2
CDR3 DNA: TGTGCCAGCAGCTTAGTAGGTAGCTCCTACAATGAGCAGTTCTTC
CDR3 protein: CASSLVGSSYNEQFF

clone size: NA
D gene: NA
J gene: TRBJ2-1
V gene: TRBV25-1
CDR3 DNA: TGTGCCAGCAGTGACTGGGTGGGGGGGCTCAATGAGCAGTTCTTC
CDR3 protein: CASSDWVGGLNEQFF

clone size: NA
D gene: NA
J gene: TRBJ1-1
V gene: TRBV7-9
CDR3 DNA: TGTGCCAGCAGTCGCGGGGGCGAGGGAGCTTTCTTT
CDR3 protein: CASSRGGEGAFF

clone size: NA
D gene: TRBD1
J gene: TRBJ1-2
V gene: TRBV28
CDR3 DNA: TGTGCCAGCAGTCCTACGGAGGGGGCGAGCTATGGCTACACCTTC
CDR3 protein: CASSPTEGASYGYTF

clone size: once
D gene: NA
J gene: TRBJ2-1
V gene: TRBV5-5
CDR3 DNA: TGTGCCAGCGGCAAGAACATGGTCAATGAGCAGTTCTTC
CDR3 protein: CASGKNMVNEQFF

clone size: NA
D gene: NA
J gene: TRBJ2-2
V gene: TRBV18
CDR3 DNA: TGTGCCAGCTCGACCTCCGTGAACACCGGGGAGCTGTTTTTT
CDR3 protein: CASSTSVNTGELFF

clone size: NA
D gene: NA
J gene: TRBJ2-3
V gene: TRBV21-1
CDR3 DNA: TGTGCCAGCAGGTTCATCTTCACAGATACGCAGTATTTT
CDR3 protein: CASRFIFTDTQYF

clone size: NA
D gene: NA
J gene: TRBJ2-3
V gene: TRBV5-1
CDR3 DNA: TGCGCCAGCAGCTGGGGAGCCACAGATACGCAGTATTTT
CDR3 protein: CASSWGATDTQYF

clone size: NA
D gene: NA
J gene: TRBJ2-1
V gene: TRBV2
CDR3 DNA: TGTGCCAGCAGTGGACCGGGTCTACATTCCGGTGAGCAGTTCTTC
CDR3 protein: CASSGPGLHSGEQFF

clone size: NA
D gene: NA
J gene: TRBJ1-1
V gene: TRBV5-6
CDR3 DNA: TGTGCCAGCAGCTCTGGAGCCCCCAGGGACAAAGCTTTCTTT
CDR3 protein: CASSSGAPRDKAFF

clone size: NA
D gene: NA
J gene: TRBJ2-3
V gene: TRBV19
CDR3 DNA: TGTGCCAGTAGTATCGGAGATCCAGATACGCAGTATTTT
CDR3 protein: CASSIGDPDTQYF

clone size: NA
D gene: TRBD1
J gene: TRBJ1-2
V gene: TRBV7-2
CDR3 DNA: TGTGCCAGCAGCTTAGCCTCAACAGGGGGCAATGGCTACACCTTC
CDR3 protein: CASSLASTGGNGYTF

clone size: once
D gene: TRBD2
J gene: TRBJ2-3
V gene: TRBV6-5
CDR3 DNA: TGTGCCAGCAGCCCGCTAGCGGGCGTCTGGGGTACGCAGTATTTT
CDR3 protein: CASSPLAGVWGTQYF

clone size: NA
D gene: TRBD2
J gene: TRBJ2-1
V gene: TRBV5-1
CDR3 DNA: TGCGCCAGTAGAGCCGGGACTAGCGGGGGGGCCAATGAGCAGTTCTTC
CDR3 protein: CASRAGTSGGANEQFF

clone size: medium-sized
D gene: NA
J gene: TRBJ1-1
V gene: TRBV2
CDR3 DNA: TGTGCCAGCAGTGATGCCGGGGGCTTTATCACTGAAGCTTTCTTT
CDR3 protein: CASSDAGGFITEAFF

clone size: NA
D gene: NA
J gene: TRBJ1-2
V gene: TRBV29-1
CDR3 DNA: TGCAGCGTGGGGGGAACAGGGCCTTTTGATAATGGCTACACCTTC
CDR3 protein: CSVGGTGPFDNGYTF

clone size: NA
D gene: NA
J gene: TRBJ1-1
V gene: TRBV21-1
CDR3 DNA: TGTGCCAGCAGCAAAGATCAGGAGGGGGCGTCCCGTGAAGCTTTCTTT
CDR3 protein: CASSKDQEGASREAFF

clone size: NA
D gene: NA
J gene: TRBJ2-6
V gene: TRBV19
CDR3 DNA: TGTGCCAGTAGGAACTCTGGGGCCAACGTCCTGACTTTC
CDR3 protein: CASRNSGANVLTF

clone size: few
D gene: NA
J gene: TRBJ1-5
V gene: TRBV19
CDR3 DNA: TGTGCCAGTAGTATTAGCGACACCCTTAGCAATCAGCCCCAGCATTTT
CDR3 protein: CASSISDTLSNQPQHF

clone size: NA
D gene: NA
J gene: TRBJ1-3
V gene: TRBV7-2
CDR3 DNA: TGTGCCAGCAGCTTACGCGCAGGGGACCTAAGCTCTGGAAACACCATATATTTT
CDR3 protein: CASSLRAGDLSSGNTIYF

clone size: large
D gene: TRBD1
J gene: TRBJ1-5
V gene: TRBV19
CDR3 DNA: TGTGCCAGTAGTATTGGGGAAGGGGGCGGACAGCCCCAGCATTTT
CDR3 protein: CASSIGEGGGQPQHF

clone size: NA
D gene: TRBD1
J gene: TRBJ1-2
V gene: TRBV30
CDR3 DNA: TGTGCCTGGAGTCCCCGGGACAGGGATCTTGGCTACACCTTC
CDR3 protein: CAWSPRDRDLGYTF

clone size: NA
D gene: TRBD1
J gene: TRBJ2-1
V gene: TRBV6-6
CDR3 DNA: TGTGCCAGCAGCCCCGGGTGGGACAGTAACAATGAGCAGTTCTTC
CDR3 protein: CASSPGWDSNNEQFF

clone size: NA
D gene: NA
J gene: TRBJ1-5
V gene: TRBV2
CDR3 DNA: TGTGCCACCCAGGGTTTACGCAATCAGCCCCAGCATTTT
CDR3 protein: CATQGLRNQPQHF

clone size: NA
D gene: TRBD2
J gene: TRBJ2-3
V gene: TRBV6-5
CDR3 DNA: TGTGCCAGCAGCCCCAACCCTGGACTAGGCGATACGCAGTATTTT
CDR3 protein: CASSPNPGLGDTQYF

clone size: NA
D gene: NA
J gene: TRBJ1-5
V gene: TRBV10-3
CDR3 DNA: TGTGCCATCAAAGGGGCTGGCAATCAGCCCCAGCATTTT
CDR3 protein: CAIKGAGNQPQHF

clone size: NA
D gene: TRBD2
J gene: TRBJ2-1
V gene: TRBV10-3
CDR3 DNA: TGTGCCATCAGAACTAGCGGGAGGGCGCACAATGAGCAGTTCTTC
CDR3 protein: CAIRTSGRAHNEQFF

clone size: NA
D gene: TRBD1
J gene: TRBJ2-1
V gene: TRBV27
CDR3 DNA: TGTGCCAGCAGTTTTTCTAGGACAGGGCCGGGTGAGCAGTTCTTC
CDR3 protein: CASSFSRTGPGEQFF

clone size: NA
D gene: TRBD2
J gene: TRBJ2-2
V gene: TRBV19
CDR3 DNA: TGTGCCAGTAAGGAGCGGGAGAGGACCGGGGAGCTGTTTTTT
CDR3 protein: CASKERERTGELFF

clone size: NA
D gene: TRBD1
J gene: TRBJ1-4
V gene: TRBV5-5
CDR3 DNA: TGTGCCAGCAGCCTCGACAGGGATAATGAAAAACTGTTTTTT
CDR3 protein: CASSLDRDNEKLFF

clone size: NA
D gene: NA
J gene: TRBJ1-2
V gene: TRBV19
CDR3 DNA: TGTGCCAGTAGCTCCCCCCGGGGGGATGGCTACACCTTC
CDR3 protein: CASSSPRGDGYTF

clone size: few
D gene: TRBD1
J gene: TRBJ2-7
V gene: TRBV19
CDR3 DNA: TGTGCCAGTAGTATAGCCGGGACAGGGGGCTACGAGCAGTACTTC
CDR3 protein: CASSIAGTGGYEQYF

clone size: NA
D gene: TRBD1
J gene: TRBJ2-7
V gene: TRBV7-9
CDR3 DNA: TGTGCCAGCAGAACAGGGGCGGGCTCCGAGCAGTACTTC
CDR3 protein: CASRTGAGSEQYF

clone size: NA
D gene: NA
J gene: TRBJ1-2
V gene: TRBV19
CDR3 DNA: TGTGCCAGTAGTACGGGGGGCCTCTATGGCTACACCTTC
CDR3 protein: CASSTGGLYGYTF

clone size: NA
D gene: NA
J gene: TRBJ2-1
V gene: TRBV5-5
CDR3 DNA: TGTGCCAGCAGCTTAAACTGGGGTGAGCAGTTCTTC
CDR3 protein: CASSLNWGEQFF

clone size: NA
D gene: TRBD1
J gene: TRBJ1-1
V gene: TRBV6-1
CDR3 DNA: TGTGCCAGCAGCTCGACAGGGGGAGTACAAGCTTTCTTT
CDR3 protein: CASSSTGGVQAFF

clone size: NA
D gene: NA
J gene: TRBJ1-5
V gene: TRBV5-4
CDR3 DNA: TGTGCCAGCAGCTTGGGGCTTTTCAGGACCCTACACAATCAGCCCCAGCATTTT
CDR3 protein: CASSLGLFRTLHNQPQHF

clone size: NA
D gene: TRBD2
J gene: TRBJ2-7
V gene: TRBV7-9
CDR3 DNA: TGTGCCAGCAGCCATACTAGCGGGGGGGCCTTGGCGCAGTACTTC
CDR3 protein: CASSHTSGGALAQYF

clone size: NA
D gene: NA
J gene: TRBJ1-1
V gene: TRBV18
CDR3 DNA: TGTGCCAGCTCACCAGGGGCGGGCACTGAAGCTTTCTTT
CDR3 protein: CASSPGAGTEAFF

clone size: NA
D gene: TRBD1
J gene: TRBJ1-6
V gene: TRBV10-2
CDR3 DNA: TGCGCCAGCGCAAAGGGACAGGGTAGTTCACCCCTCCACTTT
CDR3 protein: CASAKGQGSSPLHF

clone size: NA
D gene: NA
J gene: TRBJ2-3
V gene: TRBV5-4
CDR3 DNA: TGTGCCAGCAGCTTGTCCTCGAAGGAGGGCACGCAGTATTTT
CDR3 protein: CASSLSSKEGTQYF

clone size: NA
D gene: NA
J gene: TRBJ2-2
V gene: TRBV5-1
CDR3 DNA: TGCGCCAGCAGTTTCGGGGGACGGACCGGGGAGCTGTTTTTT
CDR3 protein: CASSFGGRTGELFF

clone size: NA
D gene: NA
J gene: TRBJ1-3
V gene: TRBV9
CDR3 DNA: TGTGCCAGCGGGATTGGAAACACCATATATTTT
CDR3 protein: CASGIGNTIYF

clone size: NA
D gene: NA
J gene: TRBJ1-2
V gene: TRBV2
CDR3 DNA: TGTGCCAGCAGTGATGGGTCGCGGACCCCGTATGGCTACACCTTC
CDR3 protein: CASSDGSRTPYGYTF

clone size: NA
D gene: NA
J gene: TRBJ2-3
V gene: TRBV29-1
CDR3 DNA: TGCAGCGTTGATGAATTCGGACGAGATACGCAGTATTTT
CDR3 protein: CSVDEFGRDTQYF

clone size: NA
D gene: TRBD1
J gene: TRBJ1-5
V gene: TRBV5-1
CDR3 DNA: TGCGCCAGCAGCTTGGCGGACAGGGCGGGCTCACTGACGGTAGAGACCCCTCAGCCCCAGCATTTT
CDR3 protein: CASSLADRAGSLTVETPQPQHF

clone size: NA
D gene: NA
J gene: TRBJ2-1
V gene: TRBV19
CDR3 DNA: TGTGCCAGTCGACTAATTAGCGGAAACTACAATGAGCAGTTCTTC
CDR3 protein: CASRLISGNYNEQFF

clone size: NA
D gene: NA
J gene: TRBJ1-1
V gene: TRBV7-2
CDR3 DNA: TGTGCCAGCAGCTTAGGGGTAGCGAGCACTGAAGCTTTCTTT
CDR3 protein: CASSLGVASTEAFF

clone size: NA
D gene: NA
J gene: TRBJ2-7
V gene: TRBV29-1
CDR3 DNA: TGCAGCGTTGCGCACGGATCCTACGAGCAGTACTTC
CDR3 protein: CSVAHGSYEQYF

clone size: NA
D gene: NA
J gene: TRBJ1-2
V gene: TRBV29-1
CDR3 DNA: TGCAGCGTTGAAGATCCCCGGAGGCGGGGTGGCTACACCTTC
CDR3 protein: CSVEDPRRRGGYTF

clone size: NA
D gene: NA
J gene: TRBJ2-3
V gene: TRBV29-1
CDR3 DNA: TGCAGCGTTGAGTTGAGGGCAGCCATCACAGATACGCAGTATTTT
CDR3 protein: CSVELRAAITDTQYF

clone size: once
D gene: NA
J gene: TRBJ1-3
V gene: TRBV5-1
CDR3 DNA: TGCGCCAGCAGCTTGGTAGGGGGGGCGAATACTGGAAACACCATATATTTT
CDR3 protein: CASSLVGGANTGNTIYF

clone size: NA
D gene: NA
J gene: TRBJ1-2
V gene: TRBV5-5
CDR3 DNA: TGTGCCAGCAGCTTGCCTCCTAACTATGGCTACACCTTC
CDR3 protein: CASSLPPNYGYTF

clone size: NA
D gene: NA
J gene: TRBJ1-1
V gene: TRBV23-1
CDR3 DNA: TGCGCCAGCAGCCCCCTTCGTATCGGAGACACTGAAGCTTTCTTT
CDR3 protein: CASSPLRIGDTEAFF